This T cell receptor (beta chain) was sequenced for a study of T cell responses to AZD1222 COVID-19 vaccine. The CDR3 is 13 residues long. Trimming cost V 3 bases and J 3 bases, with 8 bases left between them. The V gene's germline CDR1 is MDHEN and CDR2 SYDVKM. Sequencing was performed with immunoSEQ multiplex PCR; in TCRdb, only in-frame clones are kept and a portion is missing. The sample has 95,000 to 150,000 clones, roughly nine tenths seen once. A remark on this clone: Its specificity is not known.

Study results and limitations: The study sampled repertoires only after the peak T cell response.

The sequencing here drew on peripheral blood, taken on day 0 of AZD1222 vaccination. The V call is TRBV28, the J call TRBJ1-2; D is ambiguous. This receptor was taken from an adult in good health. The CDR3 DNA sequence: TGTGCCAGCAGTTTCGGAGAATACTATGGCTACACCTTC. Residues: CASSFGEYYGYTF.